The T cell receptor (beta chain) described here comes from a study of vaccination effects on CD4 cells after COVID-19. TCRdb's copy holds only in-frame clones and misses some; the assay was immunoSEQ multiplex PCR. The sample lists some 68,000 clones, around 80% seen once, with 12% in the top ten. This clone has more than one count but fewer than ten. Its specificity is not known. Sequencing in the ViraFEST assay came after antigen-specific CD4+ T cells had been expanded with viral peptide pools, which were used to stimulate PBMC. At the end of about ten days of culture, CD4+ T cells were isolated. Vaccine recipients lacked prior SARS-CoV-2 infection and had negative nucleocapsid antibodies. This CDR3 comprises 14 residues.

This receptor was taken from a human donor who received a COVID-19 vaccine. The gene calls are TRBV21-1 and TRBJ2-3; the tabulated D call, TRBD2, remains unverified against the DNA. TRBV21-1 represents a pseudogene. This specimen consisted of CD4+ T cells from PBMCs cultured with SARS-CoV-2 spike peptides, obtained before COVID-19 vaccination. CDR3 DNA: TGTGCCAGCAGCAAAAAGATTCGGGCAGATACGCAGTATTTT. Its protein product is CASSKKIRADTQYF.